This TCR beta chain was found in a study of PD-L1 blockade in urothelial cancer. Study details: The authors examined blood 3 weeks (second dose) and 6 weeks after treatment start. The study recovered a median of around 150,000 T cells per blood sample.

The time point: pretreatment peripheral blood. Spike-ins of synthetic TCR analog templates went into each PCR. The repertoire was sequenced with immunoSEQ multiplex PCR; TCRdb's copy has only in-frame clones and lacks some. This table holds 85,000 to 100,000 clones, roughly 84% found once. As concerns this clone: Its antigen is undetermined.

Study-level results: Having blood TCR clonality under the median before treatment predicted better survival.

CDR3 size: 14 residues. Looked up from germline, CDR1 is LNHNV and CDR2 is YYDKDF (reference sequence). J lost 2 bases, V lost 7 bases, and 8 bases had no gene match. The sequence derives from a man in his sixties with urothelial cancer. The material sequenced was PBMCs, taken around atezolizumab (anti-PD-L1) treatment. V is TRBV15 and J is TRBJ2-7; 7 bases are a match to TRBD2. In nucleotides, the CDR3 is TGTGCCACCAAAATGGAGGGAGGGACCTACGAGCAGTACTTC. The encoded protein is CATKMEGGTYEQYF. The whole variable domain, filled in from reference TRBV15 and TRBJ2-7, reads DAMVIQNPRYQVTQFGKPVTLSCSQTLNHNVMYWYQQKSSQAPKLLFHYYDKDFNNEADTPDNFQSRRPNTSFCFLDIRSPGLGDTAMYLCATKMEGGTYEQYFGPGTRLTVT.